This T cell receptor beta chain originates from a study of cytomegalovirus exposure and HLA in healthy donors. Primers: 60 Vbeta forward and 13 Jbeta reverse. Data came from immunoSEQ multiplex PCR; TCRdb stores just in-frame clones and leaves some out. The sample holds 65,000 to 75,000 clones, 68% seen once. CDR1 is LNHDA and CDR2 is SQIVND in the germline V gene (reference sequence). This CDR3 is 16 amino acids long. Losses at the gene ends were 5 bases for V and 2 bases for J; bases not matched to a gene: 11. Though nominally healthy at sampling, donors likely had unrecorded immune exposures. Study observations and caveats: Roughly even sequencing depth across donors was the assumption behind the presence/absence analyses. Confirmation was obtained in vitro that a few CMV-associated chains are specific for CMV antigens. In a later analysis, a genetic analysis reported fewer productive-TCR N-insertions in an Asian-associated ancestry cluster than the cohort average.

Concerning this clone: What it binds is unknown.

The TCR was taken from a man aged 35 to 55 in good health and CMV-seropositive. Specimen: PBMCs. The chain uses TRBV19 and TRBJ2-5; TRBD2 aligns across 7 bases. The CDR3 is CASSLGEGGGQETQYF. The DNA of the CDR3 is TGTGCCAGTAGTTTGGGGGAGGGAGGTGGGCAAGAGACCCAGTACTTC.